This T cell receptor beta chain was found in a study of blood T cell repertoires in COVID-19. As for the study in general: Samples of COVID-19 (acute and convalescent) were obtained from the United States, Italy and Spain. The cDNA or gDNA used as material had been derived from T cells, B-cell-depleted T cells, or PBMCs.

Repertoires were generated with immunoSEQ multiplex PCR, while TCRdb's copy carries only in-frame clones and drops some. Here the sample spans 110,000 or so clones, just under 90% being singletons. V lost 11 bases, J lost 3 bases, and 14 bases lay in between. The germline V gene has CDR1 SNHLY and CDR2 FYNNEI. The CDR3 has 13 residues. The material sequenced was peripheral blood. The clonotype comes from a woman aged 50 to 60 with acute or convalescent COVID-19. The rearrangement uses TRBV2 and TRBJ1-5, with TRBD1 as a possible D gene (6 bases). The CDR3 DNA is TGTGCCGGGGGGGGCCCCAACAATCAGCCCCAGCATTTT. This translates into CAGGGPNNQPQHF.